The text below deals with one TCR beta chain. The record originates from a study of cytomegalovirus exposure and HLA in healthy donors. Trimming took 7 bases from V and 6 from J, leaving 10 bases between them. The CDR3 consists of 13 residues. The germline V gene encodes CDR1 SNHLY and CDR2 FYNNEI. The PCR made use of 60 Vbeta and 13 Jbeta primers. TCRdb's copy holds only in-frame clones and misses some; the assay was immunoSEQ multiplex PCR. This table has a few hundred thousand clones, roughly 80% appearing once. The chain links TRBV2 to TRBJ1-6; tentative D call: TRBD1 (5 bases). The sequence derives from a girl aged 2 to 9 in good health and CMV-seronegative. Sequences were obtained from PBMCs. CDR3 DNA sequence: TGTGCCAGCAAAAGACAGAGTAATTCACCCCTCCACTTT. Translation gives CASKRQSNSPLHF.